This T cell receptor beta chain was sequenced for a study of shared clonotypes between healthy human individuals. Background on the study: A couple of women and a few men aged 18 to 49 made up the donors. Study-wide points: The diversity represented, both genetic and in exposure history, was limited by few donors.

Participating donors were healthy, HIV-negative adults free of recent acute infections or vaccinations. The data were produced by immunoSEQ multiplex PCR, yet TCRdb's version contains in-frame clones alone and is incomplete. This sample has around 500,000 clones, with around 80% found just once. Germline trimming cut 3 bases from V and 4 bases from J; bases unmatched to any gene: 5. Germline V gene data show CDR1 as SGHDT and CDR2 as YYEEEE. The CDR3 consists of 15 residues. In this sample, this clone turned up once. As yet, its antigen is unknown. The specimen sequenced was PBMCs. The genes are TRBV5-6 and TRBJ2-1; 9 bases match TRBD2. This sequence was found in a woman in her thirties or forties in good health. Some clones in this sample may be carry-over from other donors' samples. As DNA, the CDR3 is TGTGCCAGCAGCTACCCGACTAGCGGATACAATGAGCAGTTCTTC. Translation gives CASSYPTSGYNEQFF.